The present T cell receptor (beta chain) was sequenced within a study of CD8+CD57+ T cells in acquired aplastic anemia (dated by TCRdb to about 2018). Some background on the complete study: On average, sorted CD4+ and CD8+ cells yielded around 3.5 ug of extracted DNA, with a range of about 0.19 to 30 ug. CD8+CD57+ expansion was defined as frequency above the mean frequency observed in healthy subjects.

CDR1 and CDR2, per the germline V gene, are SNHLY and FYNNEI. A total of 15 residues make up the CDR3, ends included. On the study overall, not on this receptor specifically: CD8+ Simpson's diversity did not differ significantly between patients and healthy controls (P=0.060). Some 31 CD8+ CDR3 sequences were shared between patients and controls but appeared highly expressed in patients and within their immunodominant clones.

The patients picked for sequencing were ones in whom flow cytometry had shown an expansion of CD8+CD57+ cells. Every patient had severe acquired aplastic anemia, diagnosed using the International Study of Aplastic Anemia and Agranulocytosis and Camitta criteria. No therapy had been received by the patients at the time of blood sampling. TCR repertoires of sorted CD4+ and CD8+ blood T cells from severe aplastic anemia patients and healthy subjects were deep-sequenced in the study. Patients were enrolled under clinicaltrials.gov protocols 00001620, 01623167, 00001397, 00071045, 00081523 and 00961064 in the USA. Ficoll-Paque density gradient centrifugation was used to isolate peripheral blood mononuclear cells. Before DNA extraction, CD4+ and CD8+ T cells were sorted with FACS or magnetic beads. TCR beta VDJ combination and CDR3 sequence profiling used genomic DNA as the template. An Illumina HiSeq 2000 was the platform used for TCR repertoire sequencing. Per the authors' processing: Repertoires were assessed using TRBV/TRBJ rearrangement plots, CDR3 size and DJ length profiles, and Simpson's diversity index. The most abundant DNA sequence in the deep sequencing data was defined as the immunodominant clone. CDR3 amino acid sequences were screened for sharing across subjects and compared with published repertoires and the VDJdb database. TCRdb reran the public reads through fastp at Q25 and MiXCR, keeping productive beta chains. Entries are consolidated by CDR3 protein sequence, retaining the most common genes and DNA. TCRdb, not the original authors, processed these V and J calls. The table for this sample lists approximately 250,000 distinct CDR3 sequences; 82% of them were counted only once. 40% to 50% of the sample goes to the ten largest clones.

Regarding this clonotype: The clone's antigen remains unknown. Because it lacks the conserved phenylalanine or tryptophan at the end, this CDR3 is likely a read error. No DNA is shown, since the ends of the CDR3 on it are uncertain; the CDR3 is the one TCRdb lists.

The sequenced sample consisted of sorted CD4+, CD8+, or CD8+CD57+ T cells (not recorded which) from PBMCs. This chain joins TRBV2 to TRBJ1-1; TRBD1, the table's D call, lacks a check against the DNA. The origin of this receptor is a human donor with aplastic anemia. This receptor carries the CDR3 CASGDGGTETHDSFS.